This T cell receptor beta chain was recovered during a study of blood T cell repertoires in COVID-19. The wider study: Sample material is recorded as cDNA or gDNA derived from T cells, B-cell-depleted T cells, or PBMCs.

Enrolled through a virtual design, the participants were between roughly 18 and 95 years of age and came from under 30 US areas. Cohorts were assigned according to the clinical history that participants reported. In germline, CDR1 is SGDLS, CDR2 YYNGEE. With 4 bases clipped from V and 4 bases from J, the junction kept 4 bases outside the gene matches. This CDR3 has 13 residues. Authors' analysis steps: Amplifying reference gene primers gave estimates of nucleated cell counts. Sequenced by immunoSEQ multiplex PCR; TCRdb stores in-frame clones only, minus some. V and J calls and clone size come straight from that table; D and trimming were deduced from the DNA. The table lists 130,000 or so clones, 70% to 90% of them singletons, with about 3.4% in the top ten.

The sequencing input was PBMCs or T cells enriched from blood (not recorded which). This clonotype was sampled from a woman in her forties or fifties with acute COVID-19. V and J are TRBV9 and TRBJ1-2, with 7 bases that match TRBD1. This CDR3 is CASSTRQGYGYTF. The CDR3 nucleotides read TGTGCCAGCAGCACCCGACAGGGCTATGGCTACACCTTC.